This T cell receptor beta chain comes out of a study of blood T cell repertoires in COVID-19. Assay used: immunoSEQ multiplex PCR; TCRdb lists only in-frame clones, some missing. Among roughly 250,000 clones listed, about 86% were seen once. The V gene's germline CDR1 is SNHLY and CDR2 FYNNEI. With V trimmed by 8 bases and J by 1 base, 14 bases remained unmatched. This CDR3 has 17 residues. V gene TRBV2 combines with J gene TRBJ1-5, with TRBD1 matching over 7 bases. Sequencing was done on a sample of peripheral blood. This clonotype originated in a man aged 50 to 59 with active or convalescent COVID-19. CDR3 sequence (DNA): TGTGCCAGCCGGGGCGCGGCGGCGACAGGGAGCAATCAGCCCCAGCATTTT. Protein sequence: CASRGAAATGSNQPQHF.